Below are 14 T cell receptor beta chains sequenced from a single sample in a study of sequential checkpoint blockade in melanoma. Clones were sequenced by immunoSEQ multiplex PCR, and TCRdb holds only the in-frame ones, with some missing. The sample lists around 9,600 clones, roughly three fifths seen once, with approximately 41% in the top ten. The treatment is: randomized to nivolumab then ipilimumab (arm A) or the reverse (arm B). This sample comprised CD8+ T cells sorted from blood (inferred from file names), obtained from a patient given nivolumab and ipilimumab in sequence. The receptors derive from a human donor with melanoma.

The V and J genes are TRBV4-2 and TRBJ1-1; D not resolved. Germline CDR1 is LGHNA and CDR2 is YNFKEQ. The CDR3 loop spans 15 amino acids. V lost 4 bases, J lost 5 bases, and 17 bases lay in between. The CDR3 protein is CASSLEHAEGTEAFF. The CDR3 DNA reads as TGTGCCAGCAGCCTTGAGCATGCCGAGGGTACTGAAGCTTTCTTT.

A word on this clone: Germline and junction disagree at one end, which may indicate a read error. The chain joins TRBV7-9 to TRBJ2-2; 8 nucleotides match TRBD1. Germline CDR1 and CDR2: SEHNR and FQNEAQ (reference sequence). The CDR3 has 15 amino acids. In DNA, the CDR3 is TGCGCCAGCAGCCCGGACAGGGCCCACACCGGGGAGCTGTTTTTT. The encoded protein is CASSPDRAHTGELFF.

The sample holds a few counts of this clone. The chain uses TRBV27 and TRBJ2-1, with TRBD2 matching over 7 bases. J gave up 0 bases and V 6 bases, and 11 bases lay outside the gene matches. This CDR3 spans 17 amino acids. The germline V gene encodes CDR1 MNHEY and CDR2 SMNVEV (reference sequence). DNA of the CDR3: TGTGCCAGCAGGGGGCTAGGCGGGAGTTACTCCTACAATGAGCAGTTCTTC. Its protein is CASRGLGGSYSYNEQFF.

This clone appeared a few times. The J gene is TRBJ1-4, the V gene TRBV7-1, with D unresolved. TRBV7-1 is treated as an ORF (open reading frame) with a function not yet certain. The CDR3 consists of 15 residues. The V end was cut by 4 bases, the J end by 0 bases, with 9 bases between. The CDR3 spells CASSLISSTNEKLFF. The DNA for the CDR3 is TGTGCCAGCAGCTTGATTAGTTCAACTAATGAAAAACTGTTTTTT.

This clone turned up a few times. The genes are TRBV27 and TRBJ2-1; 14 bases align to TRBD2. The V and J ends lost 5 bases and 8 bases, in that order; junction bases with no gene match: 5. Germline V gene lookup returns CDR1 MNHEY and CDR2 SMNVEV (reference sequence). The CDR3 is 15 residues long. CDR3 nucleotides: TGTGCCAGCAGTCGACTAGCGGGAGGGGTACATGAGCAGTTCTTC. Residues: CASSRLAGGVHEQFF.

The chain links TRBV27 to TRBJ2-7; D possibly corresponds to TRBD2 (5 bases). V shed 4 bases and J shed 2 bases, with 12 bases lying between them. There are 14 residues in the CDR3. CDR1 and CDR2 from the germline V gene are MNHEY and SMNVEV (reference sequence). CDR3 region: CASSSLREAYEQYF. Written as DNA, the CDR3 is TGTGCCAGCAGTTCCCTCCGGGAAGCCTACGAGCAGTACTTC.

The genes are TRBV6-5 and TRBJ2-3; D gene unclear. The CDR3 runs to 15 residues. V was clipped by 6 bases and J by 4 bases, with 17 bases between them. CDR1 and CDR2 (germline): MNHEY, SVGAGI. The CDR3, as DNA: TGTGCCAGCAGCCCCTCCTCGGGTGTGGCAGATACGCAGTATTTT. It specifies CASSPSSGVADTQYF.

The J gene is TRBJ2-3, the V gene TRBV28; 10 nucleotides align to TRBD2. Trimming removed 2 bases from V and 5 bases from J; junction bases left unmatched: 13. Germline CDR1 reads MDHEN; CDR2 reads SYDVKM. The CDR3 runs 18 residues. The DNA of the CDR3 is TGTGCCAGCAGTTTAACCCCAGGAGGACTAGCGGTGGGAGATACGCAGTATTTT. It specifies CASSLTPGGLAVGDTQYF.

This clone has just a few counts. The genes are TRBV19 and TRBJ1-1; a possible D gene is TRBD1 (6 bases). The CDR3 totals 15 residues. Germline CDR1 is LNHDA and CDR2 is SQIVND (reference sequence). V was pared by 4 bases and J by 1 base, with 13 bases between. In DNA, the CDR3 is TGTGCCAGTAGTACCCCGGGACACCGGAACACTGAAGCTTTCTTT. Protein sequence: CASSTPGHRNTEAFF. The complete variable domain, with remaining parts taken from reference TRBV19 and TRBJ1-1, reads DGGITQSPKYLFRKEGQNVTLSCEQNLNHDAMYWYRQDPGQGLRLIYYSQIVNDFQKGDIAEGYSVSREKKESFPLTVTSAQKNPTAFYLCASSTPGHRNTEAFFGQGTRLTVV.

This clone was counted once. The chain couples TRBV7-2 to TRBJ2-1; weak D call: TRBD1 (6 bases). The V gene's germline CDR1 is SGHTA and CDR2 FQGNSA. The CDR3 runs to 17 residues. Deletions cut 3 bases from V and 4 bases from J, with 19 bases between. CDR3 nucleotides: TGTGCCAGCAGCTTGAGATGGGGGTTGGGGACATACAATGAGCAGTTCTTC. It is translated as CASSLRWGLGTYNEQFF.

This rearrangement joins TRBV7-9 to TRBJ2-2; D remains unclear. V was trimmed by 5 bases and J by 3 bases, leaving 4 bases between them. This CDR3 comprises 12 residues. The germline CDR1 and CDR2 sequences are SEHNR and FQNEAQ (reference sequence). CDR3 sequence: CASSTHTGELFF. The CDR3 DNA reads TGTGCCAGCAGCACACACACCGGGGAGCTGTTTTTT.

This clone was found a few times. This CDR3 is also generated by other DNA sequences in the sample. The rearrangement uses TRBV9 and TRBJ2-7, with 10 positions matching TRBD2. CDR1 and CDR2 from the germline V gene are SGDLS and YYNGEE. The CDR3 totals 15 residues. The J segment lost 3 bases and the V segment lost 0 bases, leaving 3 bases of the junction unmatched. This chain's CDR3 is CASSVEPSGSYEQYF. The CDR3 nucleotides read TGTGCCAGCAGCGTAGAGCCTAGCGGGAGCTACGAGCAGTACTTC.

This clone has only one observation. The chain joins TRBV27 to TRBJ2-7; the D gene is possibly TRBD2 (7 bases). This CDR3 contains 14 residues. From germline, CDR1 is MNHEY and CDR2 SMNVEV (reference sequence). The V and J ends lost 4 bases and 3 bases respectively, with 13 bases between them. In nucleotides, the CDR3 is TGTGCCAGCAGTTCCGGACTAGGGGGCTACGAGCAGTACTTC. Protein product: CASSSGLGGYEQYF.

V is TRBV9 and J is TRBJ1-2, with D unresolved. Trimming removed 3 bases at V and 5 bases at J, with 20 bases between. Germline CDR1 SGDLS, CDR2 YYNGEE. This CDR3 contains 16 residues. CDR3 nucleotides: TGTGCCAGCAGCGGAGGCCAGGCGGGAGGGAGATATGGCTACACCTTC. Translated: CASSGGQAGGRYGYTF. The entire variable domain, with the rest obtained from reference TRBV9 and TRBJ1-2, is as follows: DSGVTQTPKHLITATGQRVTLRCSPRSGDLSVYWYQQSLDQGLQFLIQYYNGEERAKGNILERFSAQQFPDLHSELNLSSLELGDSALYFCASSGGQAGGRYGYTFGSGTRLTVV.